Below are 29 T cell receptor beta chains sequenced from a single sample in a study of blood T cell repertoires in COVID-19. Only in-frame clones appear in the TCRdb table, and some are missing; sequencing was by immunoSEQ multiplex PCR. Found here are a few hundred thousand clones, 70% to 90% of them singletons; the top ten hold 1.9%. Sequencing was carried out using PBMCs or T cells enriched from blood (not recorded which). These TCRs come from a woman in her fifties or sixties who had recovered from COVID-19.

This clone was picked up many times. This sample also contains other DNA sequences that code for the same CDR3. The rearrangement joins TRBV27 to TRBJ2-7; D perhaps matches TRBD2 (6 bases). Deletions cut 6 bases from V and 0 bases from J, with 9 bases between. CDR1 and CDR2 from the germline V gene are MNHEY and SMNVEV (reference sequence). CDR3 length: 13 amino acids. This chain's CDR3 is CASSGGSSYEQYF. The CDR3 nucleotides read TGTGCCAGCAGCGGGGGTTCCTCCTACGAGCAGTACTTC.

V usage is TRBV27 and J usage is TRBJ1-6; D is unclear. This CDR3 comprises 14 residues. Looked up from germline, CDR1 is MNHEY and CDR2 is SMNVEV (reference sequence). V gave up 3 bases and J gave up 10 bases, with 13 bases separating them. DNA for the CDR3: TGTGCCAGCAGTTTTTCGAACTCGGGATCACCCCTCCACTTT. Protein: CASSFSNSGSPLHF.

CDR3 DNA sequence: TGTGCCAGCAGTTTCAGGGGGCATCAGCCCCAGCATTTT. It translates to CASSFRGHQPQHF. The chain employs TRBV27 and TRBJ1-5, with TRBD1 matching over 8 bases. The CDR3 totals 13 residues. V shed 3 bases, J shed 5 bases, and the junction held 0 bases outside the gene matches. The germline CDR1 and CDR2 sequences are MNHEY and SMNVEV (reference sequence).

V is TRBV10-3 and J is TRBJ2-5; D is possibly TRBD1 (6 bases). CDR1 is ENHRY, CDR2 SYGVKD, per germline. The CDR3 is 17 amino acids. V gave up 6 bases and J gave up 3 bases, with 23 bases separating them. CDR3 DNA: TGTGCCATCAGCCCGGGAACAGGGCTTGTTATAGAAGAGACCCAGTACTTC. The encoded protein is CAISPGTGLVIEETQYF.

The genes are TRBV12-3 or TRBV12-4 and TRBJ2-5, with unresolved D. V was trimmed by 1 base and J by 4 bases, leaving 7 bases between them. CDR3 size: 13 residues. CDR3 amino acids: CASSLGDGETQYF. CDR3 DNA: TGTGCCAGCAGTTTAGGAGATGGAGAGACCCAGTACTTC.

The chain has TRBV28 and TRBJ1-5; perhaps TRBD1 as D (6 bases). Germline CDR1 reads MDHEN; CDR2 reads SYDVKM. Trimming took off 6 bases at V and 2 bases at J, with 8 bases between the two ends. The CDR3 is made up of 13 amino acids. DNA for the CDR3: TGTGCCAGCAGGTCAGGGGGCAATCAGCCCCAGCATTTT. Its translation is CASRSGGNQPQHF.

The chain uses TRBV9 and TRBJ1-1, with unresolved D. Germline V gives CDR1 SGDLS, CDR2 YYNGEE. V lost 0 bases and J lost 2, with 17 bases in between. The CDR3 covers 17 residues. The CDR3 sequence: CASSVARVETVNTEAFF. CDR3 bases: TGTGCCAGCAGCGTAGCTCGGGTCGAGACCGTTAACACTGAAGCTTTCTTT.

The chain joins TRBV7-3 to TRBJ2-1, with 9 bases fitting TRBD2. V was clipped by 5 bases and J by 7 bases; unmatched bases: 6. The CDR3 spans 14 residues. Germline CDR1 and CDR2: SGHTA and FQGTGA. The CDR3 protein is CASSPGAGGNEQFF. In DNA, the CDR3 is TGTGCCAGCAGCCCCGGGGCGGGAGGGAATGAGCAGTTCTTC.

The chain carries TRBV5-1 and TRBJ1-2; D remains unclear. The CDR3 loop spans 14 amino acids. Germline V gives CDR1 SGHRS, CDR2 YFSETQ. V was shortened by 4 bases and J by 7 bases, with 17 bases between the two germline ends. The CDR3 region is CASSAWTSGSGYTF. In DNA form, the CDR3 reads TGCGCCAGCAGCGCCTGGACGAGCGGGTCTGGCTACACCTTC.

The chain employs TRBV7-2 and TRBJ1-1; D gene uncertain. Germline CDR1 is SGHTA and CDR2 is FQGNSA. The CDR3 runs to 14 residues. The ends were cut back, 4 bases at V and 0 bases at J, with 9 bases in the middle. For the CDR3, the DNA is TGTGCCAGCAGCTCCGCACCGGTGAACACTGAAGCTTTCTTT. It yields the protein CASSSAPVNTEAFF.

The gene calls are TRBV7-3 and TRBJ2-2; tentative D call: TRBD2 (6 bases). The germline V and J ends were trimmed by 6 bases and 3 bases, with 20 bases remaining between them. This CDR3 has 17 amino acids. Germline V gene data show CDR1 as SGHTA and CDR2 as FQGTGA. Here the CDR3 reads CASSPRFWREHTGELFF. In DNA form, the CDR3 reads TGTGCCAGCAGTCCCCGGTTCTGGCGGGAACACACCGGGGAGCTGTTTTTT.

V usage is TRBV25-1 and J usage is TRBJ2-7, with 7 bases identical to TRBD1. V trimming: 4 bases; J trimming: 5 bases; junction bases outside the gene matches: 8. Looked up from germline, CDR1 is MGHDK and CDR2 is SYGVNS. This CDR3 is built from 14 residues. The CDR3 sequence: CASSGQTGIHEQYF. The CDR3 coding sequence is TGTGCCAGCAGTGGACAGACAGGGATCCACGAGCAGTACTTC.

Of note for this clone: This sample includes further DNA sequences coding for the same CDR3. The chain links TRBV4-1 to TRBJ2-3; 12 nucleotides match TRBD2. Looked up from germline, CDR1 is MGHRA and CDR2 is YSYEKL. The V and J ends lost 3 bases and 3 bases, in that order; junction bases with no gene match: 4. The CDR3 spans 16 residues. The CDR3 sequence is CASSQEGLAGTDTQYF. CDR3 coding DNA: TGCGCCAGCAGCCAGGAAGGACTAGCGGGAACAGATACGCAGTATTTT.

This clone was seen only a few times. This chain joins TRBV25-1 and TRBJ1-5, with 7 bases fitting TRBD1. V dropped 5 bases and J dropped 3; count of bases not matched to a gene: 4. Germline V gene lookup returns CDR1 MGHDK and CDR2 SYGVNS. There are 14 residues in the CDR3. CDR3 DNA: TGTGCCAGCAGTTCGGGACAGAACAATCAGCCCCAGCATTTT. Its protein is CASSSGQNNQPQHF.

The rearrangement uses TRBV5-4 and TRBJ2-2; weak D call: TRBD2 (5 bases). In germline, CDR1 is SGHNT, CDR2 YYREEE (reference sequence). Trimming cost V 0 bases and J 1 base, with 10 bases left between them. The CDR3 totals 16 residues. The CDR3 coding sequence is TGTGCCAGCAGCTTGGGGCTAGCTCTGAACACCGGGGAGCTGTTTTTT. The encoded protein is CASSLGLALNTGELFF.

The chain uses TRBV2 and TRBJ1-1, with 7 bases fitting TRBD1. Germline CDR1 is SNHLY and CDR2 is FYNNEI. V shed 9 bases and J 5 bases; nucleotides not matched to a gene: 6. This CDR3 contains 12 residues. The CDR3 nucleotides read TGTGCCAGAGCAGGGGGTGGGACTGAAGCTTTCTTT. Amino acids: CARAGGGTEAFF.

The CDR3 reads CSVEGGTSEILTDTQYF. CDR3 nucleotide sequence: TGCAGCGTTGAGGGCGGGACTAGCGAGATCCTCACAGATACGCAGTATTTT. The chain carries TRBV29-1 and TRBJ2-3; 10 nucleotides line up with TRBD2. Germline CDR1 and CDR2: SQVTM and ANQGSEA. J gave up 2 bases and V 3 bases, and 11 bases lay outside the gene matches. This CDR3 is built from 17 residues.

The CDR3 here is CASRAGTGKAFF. The CDR3 DNA reads TGTGCCAGCAGAGCCGGGACAGGAAAAGCTTTCTTT. The chain joins TRBV6-5 to TRBJ1-1; 8 nucleotides agree with TRBD1. Germline V lookup: CDR1 MNHEY, CDR2 SVGAGI. V was pared by 6 bases and J by 9 bases, with 6 bases of the junction left unmatched. The CDR3 consists of 12 residues.

CDR3 region: CASSTRTGTSGKNEQFF. CDR3 coding DNA: TGTGCCAGCAGTACCCGTACCGGGACTAGCGGGAAGAATGAGCAGTTCTTC. This chain links TRBV27 with TRBJ2-1, with TRBD2 matching over 13 bases. The CDR3 has 17 amino acids. CDR1 is MNHEY, CDR2 SMNVEV, per germline (reference sequence). V lost 5 bases to trimming and J lost 7 bases; unmatched junction nucleotides: 11.

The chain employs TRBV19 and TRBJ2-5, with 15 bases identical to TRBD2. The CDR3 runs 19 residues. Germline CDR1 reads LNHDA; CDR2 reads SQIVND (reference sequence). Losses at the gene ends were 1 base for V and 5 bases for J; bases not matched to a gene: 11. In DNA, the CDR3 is TGTGCCAGTAGTATAGCTGGACTAGCGGGAGGGCCAAAATGGGAGACCCAGTACTTC. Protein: CASSIAGLAGGPKWETQYF.

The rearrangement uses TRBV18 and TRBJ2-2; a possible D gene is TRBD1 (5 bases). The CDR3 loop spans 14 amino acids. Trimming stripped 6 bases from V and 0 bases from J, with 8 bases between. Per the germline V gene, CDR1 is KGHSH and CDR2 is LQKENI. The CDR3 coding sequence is TGTGCCAGCTCCCGACAGACGAACACCGGGGAGCTGTTTTTT. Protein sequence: CASSRQTNTGELFF.

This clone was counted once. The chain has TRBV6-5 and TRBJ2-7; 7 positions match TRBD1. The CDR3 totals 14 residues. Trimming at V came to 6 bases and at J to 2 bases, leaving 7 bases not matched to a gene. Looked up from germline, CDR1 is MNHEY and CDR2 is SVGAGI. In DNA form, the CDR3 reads TGTGCCAGCAGCGTTCCGGGACAGACCTACGAGCAGTACTTC. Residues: CASSVPGQTYEQYF.

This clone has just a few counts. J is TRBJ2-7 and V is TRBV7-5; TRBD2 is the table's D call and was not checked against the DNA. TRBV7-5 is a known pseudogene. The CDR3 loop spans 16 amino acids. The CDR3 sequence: CARRPQSSGLFYEQYF. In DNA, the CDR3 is TGTGCCAGAAGGCCCCAGTCTAGCGGGCTCTTTTACGAGCAGTACTTC.

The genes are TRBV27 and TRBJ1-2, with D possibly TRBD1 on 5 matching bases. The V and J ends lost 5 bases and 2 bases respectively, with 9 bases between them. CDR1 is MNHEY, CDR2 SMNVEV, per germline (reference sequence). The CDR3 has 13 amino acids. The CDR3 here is CASSPTENYGYTF. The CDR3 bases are TGTGCCAGCAGTCCGACAGAAAACTATGGCTACACCTTC.

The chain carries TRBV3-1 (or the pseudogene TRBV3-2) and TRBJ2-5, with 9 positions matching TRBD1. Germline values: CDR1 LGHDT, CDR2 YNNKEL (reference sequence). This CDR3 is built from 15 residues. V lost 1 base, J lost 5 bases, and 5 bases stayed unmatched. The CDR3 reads CASSQGDRARETQYF. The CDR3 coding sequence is TGTGCCAGCAGCCAAGGGGACAGGGCTCGGGAGACCCAGTACTTC.

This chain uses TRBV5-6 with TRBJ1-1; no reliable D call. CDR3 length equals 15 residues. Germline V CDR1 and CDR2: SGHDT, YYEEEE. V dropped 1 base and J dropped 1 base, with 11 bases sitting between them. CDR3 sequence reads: CASSLLSVKNTEAFF. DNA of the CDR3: TGTGCCAGCAGCTTGCTCTCCGTAAAGAACACTGAAGCTTTCTTT. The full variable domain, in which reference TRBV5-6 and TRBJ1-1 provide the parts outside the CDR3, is DAGVTQSPTHLIKTRGQQVTLRCSPKSGHDTVSWYQQALGQGPQFIFQYYEEEERQRGNFPDRFSGHQFPNYSSELNVNALLLGDSALYLCASSLLSVKNTEAFFGQGTRLTVV.

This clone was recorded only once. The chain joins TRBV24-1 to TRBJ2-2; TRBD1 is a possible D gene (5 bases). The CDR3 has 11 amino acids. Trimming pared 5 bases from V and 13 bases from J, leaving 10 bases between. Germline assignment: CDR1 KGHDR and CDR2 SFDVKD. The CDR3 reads CATSVGRALFF. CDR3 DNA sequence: TGTGCCACCAGTGTGGGCAGGGCGCTGTTTTTT.

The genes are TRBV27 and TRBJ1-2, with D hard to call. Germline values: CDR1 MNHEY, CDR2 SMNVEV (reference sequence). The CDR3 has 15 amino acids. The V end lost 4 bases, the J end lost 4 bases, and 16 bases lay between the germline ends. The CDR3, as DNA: TGTGCCAGCAGTTCCGCCCCCCCAGCTAGCTATGGCTACACCTTC. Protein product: CASSSAPPASYGYTF.

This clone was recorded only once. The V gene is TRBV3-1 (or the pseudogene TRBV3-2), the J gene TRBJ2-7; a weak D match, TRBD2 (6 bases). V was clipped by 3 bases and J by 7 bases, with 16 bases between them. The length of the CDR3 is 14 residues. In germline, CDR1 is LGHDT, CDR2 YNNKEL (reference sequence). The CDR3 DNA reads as TGTGCCAGCAGCCAGGGCGCAGGGACTGTAGAGCAGTACTTC. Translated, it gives CASSQGAGTVEQYF.